The 28 T cell receptor beta chains given below trace back to one sample, sequenced in a study of T cell repertoires in cytomegalovirus infection. MiXCR was run by TCRdb on the reads, yielding one entry per CDR3 protein. There are fewer than 550,000 distinct CDR3 sequences in the sample; about 17% occur only once, and approximately 24% lies in the top ten. Sequenced material: CD8+ T cells from PBMCs. These TCRs come from a human donor in good health (CMV status not recorded). Some clones in this sample may be carry-over from other donors' samples.

In its sample, this clonotype was seen many times. In nucleotides, the CDR3 is TGCGCCAGCAGCCGACCCAGGCCCCCGGCCACAGATACGCAGTATTTT. This codes for CASSRPRPPATDTQYF. The chain couples TRBV4-1 to TRBJ2-3; no firm D call. Germline-derived CDR1 and CDR2 are MGHRA and YSYEKL. The CDR3 totals 16 residues. V was clipped by 4 bases and J by 2 bases, with 16 bases between them.

The table lists this clonotype with many counts. This chain connects TRBV25-1 to TRBJ2-1; D possibly corresponds to TRBD2 (7 bases). The CDR3 has 15 amino acids. Germline-derived CDR1 and CDR2 are MGHDK and SYGVNS. V was clipped by 4 bases and J by 4 bases, with 14 bases between them. The CDR3 here is CASSGSGGLYNEQFF. The CDR3 nucleotides are TGTGCCAGCAGTGGGTCCGGGGGGCTTTACAATGAGCAGTTCTTC.

The V and J genes are TRBV7-9 and TRBJ2-3; D may be TRBD1 (5 bases). Trimming removed 1 base from V and 2 bases from J, with 13 bases in between. Germline V gene lookup returns CDR1 SEHNR and CDR2 FQNEAQ (reference sequence). CDR3 length equals 16 residues. In DNA form, the CDR3 reads TGTGCCAGCAGCTTAGTAGGGGCAGGTCACACAGATACGCAGTATTTT. Amino acid sequence: CASSLVGAGHTDTQYF.

The chain uses TRBV18 and TRBJ2-7; 10 bases fit TRBD1. V trimming: 3 bases; J trimming: 3 bases; junction bases outside the gene matches: 5. This CDR3 comprises 15 residues. CDR1 KGHSH and CDR2 LQKENI come from the germline V gene. Here the CDR3 DNA reads TGTGCCAGCTCACCGGACCGGGACAGGGGCTACGAGCAGTACTTC. Translated, it gives CASSPDRDRGYEQYF.

This clonotype showed up many times. J is TRBJ2-7 and V is TRBV7-6; TRBD1 matches at 10 bases. V lost 3 bases and J lost 3; bases outside the gene matches: 2. The CDR3 is made up of 14 amino acids. From germline, CDR1 is SGHVS and CDR2 FNYEAQ. This CDR3 is CASSFGTGVYEQYF. As DNA, the CDR3 is TGTGCCAGCAGCTTCGGGACAGGGGTCTACGAGCAGTACTTC. Supplemented by reference TRBV7-6 and TRBJ2-7, the full variable domain reads GAGVSQSPRYKVTKRGQDVALRCDPISGHVSLYWYRQALGQGPEFLTYFNYEAQQDKSGLPNDRFSAERPEGSISTLTIQRTEQRDSAMYRCASSFGTGVYEQYFGPGTRLTVT.

Details on this clonotype: A much larger clonotype is one base distant, so this may be a read error. The V and J genes are TRBV4-2 and TRBJ2-1, with 13 bases matching TRBD2. CDR3 size: 15 residues. CDR1 and CDR2 from the germline V gene are LGHNA and YNFKEQ. DNA of the CDR3: TGTGCCAACAGCCAAGAAACTAGCGGGAGGGATGAGCAGTTCTTC. It encodes CANSQETSGRDEQFF.

This chain joins TRBV5-1 and TRBJ2-5; tentative D call: TRBD1 (5 bases). V lost 1 base and J lost 2, with 12 bases in between. The germline V gene has CDR1 SGHRS and CDR2 YFSETQ. The CDR3 has 15 amino acids. CDR3 coding DNA: TGCGCCAGCAGCTTGTCAGGGCGGCAACAAGAGACCCAGTACTTC. This gives the protein CASSLSGRQQETQYF. The full variable domain, in which reference TRBV5-1 and TRBJ2-5 provide the parts outside the CDR3, is KAGVTQTPRYLIKTRGQQVTLSCSPISGHRSVSWYQQTPGQGLQFLFEYFSETQRNKGNFPGRFSGRQFSNSRSEMNVSTLELGDSALYLCASSLSGRQQETQYFGPGTRLLVL.

This clonotype was seen repeatedly, ten times or more. The chain carries TRBV7-3 and TRBJ2-3; 8 positions match TRBD2. The V segment lost 5 bases and the J segment 4 bases; nucleotides outside the gene matches: 8. The CDR3 contains 15 residues. Germline-derived CDR1 and CDR2 are SGHTA and FQGTGA. DNA for the CDR3: TGTGCCAGCAGCCCTATAGGCGGGAGGTCAGATACGCAGTATTTT. This encodes CASSPIGGRSDTQYF.

This clonotype was counted between two and nine times. The chain employs TRBV15 and TRBJ1-2, with 8 bases matching TRBD1. The CDR3 is 16 residues long. Germline V gene sequence: CDR1 LNHNV, CDR2 YYDKDF (reference sequence). The V and J ends lost 0 bases and 0 bases, in that order; junction bases with no gene match: 3. CDR3 coding DNA: TGTGCCACCAGCAGAGATACAGGGGGTTCTAACTATGGCTACACCTTC. Translated: CATSRDTGGSNYGYTF. The variable domain in full, with the rest retrieved from reference TRBV15 and TRBJ1-2, is DAMVIQNPRYQVTQFGKPVTLSCSQTLNHNVMYWYQQKSSQAPKLLFHYYDKDFNNEADTPDNFQSRRPNTSFCFLDIRSPGLGDTAMYLCATSRDTGGSNYGYTFGSGTRLTVV.

In this sample, this clonotype turned up many times. V gene TRBV5-4 combines with J gene TRBJ2-1, with TRBD2 matching over 8 bases. Germline V gene lookup returns CDR1 SGHNT and CDR2 YYREEE (reference sequence). The V and J ends lost 7 bases and 5 bases, in that order; junction bases with no gene match: 8. The CDR3 has 14 amino acids. The CDR3 sequence: CASARGGADNEQFF. As DNA, the CDR3 is TGTGCCAGCGCCCGGGGGGGGGCTGACAATGAGCAGTTCTTC.

This clonotype has at least ten counts. This CDR3 is CASSLTTGGDTEAFF. The CDR3 bases are TGTGCCAGCAGCTTAACGACAGGCGGGGACACTGAAGCTTTCTTT. This chain links TRBV7-9 with TRBJ1-1; tentative D call: TRBD1 (6 bases). Trimming took 2 bases from V and 3 from J, leaving 13 bases between them. Germline V lookup: CDR1 SEHNR, CDR2 FQNEAQ (reference sequence). The CDR3 spans 15 residues.

The sample holds a few counts of this clonotype. The gene calls are TRBV7-8 and TRBJ2-5; D may be TRBD2 (7 bases). There are 16 residues in the CDR3. The germline gives CDR1 SGHVS, CDR2 FQNEAQ. V was cut by 3 bases and J by 2 bases, with 16 bases left in between. CDR3 protein: CASSFFAGAPQETQYF. CDR3 in DNA: TGTGCCAGCAGCTTTTTTGCGGGGGCCCCGCAAGAGACCCAGTACTTC.

This clonotype was seen more than once but under ten times. This rearrangement joins TRBV10-3 to TRBJ1-1; maybe TRBD1 (6 bases). The CDR3 extends over 12 amino acids. V gave up 6 bases and J gave up 1 base, with 6 bases separating them. Germline V gene lookup returns CDR1 ENHRY and CDR2 SYGVKD. The CDR3 loop reads CAIRQGNTEAFF. The CDR3, as DNA: TGTGCCATCAGACAGGGGAACACTGAAGCTTTCTTT.

This clonotype was seen more than once but under ten times. The genes are TRBV27 and TRBJ1-4; D ambiguous. The CDR3 covers 14 residues. CDR1 is MNHEY and CDR2 is SMNVEV in the germline V gene (reference sequence). The V and J ends lost 3 bases and 8 bases respectively, with 13 bases between them. Here the CDR3 DNA reads TGTGCCAGCAGTTTTGACGGACGGGCGGAAAAACTGTTTTTT. As protein: CASSFDGRAEKLFF.

The chain joins TRBV28 to TRBJ2-3; 9 bases match TRBD1. CDR1 and CDR2 (germline): MDHEN, SYDVKM. V lost 5 bases and J lost 1; bases outside the gene matches: 4. This CDR3 is 15 amino acids long. This CDR3 reads CASSPYRGRTDTQYF. The DNA of the CDR3 is TGTGCCAGCAGTCCGTACAGGGGGCGCACAGATACGCAGTATTTT.

This chain links TRBV14 with TRBJ2-3; 10 bases agree with TRBD2. The trim removed 3 bases at V and 1 base at J, leaving 4 bases unmatched. In germline, CDR1 is SGHDN, CDR2 FVKESK. CDR3 length: 16 amino acids. The CDR3 protein is CASSHTSGERTDTQYF. CDR3 DNA sequence: TGTGCCAGCAGCCATACTAGCGGGGAACGCACAGATACGCAGTATTTT.

The chain uses TRBV20-1 and TRBJ2-5, with a tentative D call TRBD2 (6 bases). Trimming pared 3 bases from V and 9 bases from J, leaving 14 bases between. Per germline, CDR1 DFQATT and CDR2 SNEGSKA (reference sequence). The CDR3 is 12 residues long. CDR3 amino acids: CSARDTRLAQYF. CDR3 DNA: TGCAGTGCTAGGGACACCCGACTAGCCCAGTACTTC.

This clonotype was seen many times. The CDR3 sequence: CAISEDPNRSRDTQYF. In DNA, the CDR3 is TGTGCCATCAGTGAGGACCCCAATAGGTCCAGGGATACGCAGTATTTT. The chain employs TRBV10-3 and TRBJ2-3; D remains unclear. This CDR3 has 16 amino acids. In germline, CDR1 is ENHRY, CDR2 SYGVKD. The germline V and J ends were trimmed by 2 bases and 6 bases, with 18 bases remaining between them.

The rearrangement uses TRBV20-1 and TRBJ2-1; the match to TRBD1 covers 8 bases. This CDR3 has 12 residues. Germline V gene sequence: CDR1 DFQATT, CDR2 SNEGSKA (reference sequence). The J segment lost 6 bases and the V segment lost 5 bases, leaving 3 bases of the junction unmatched. The DNA of the CDR3 is TGCAGTGCTCAGGGGGCTGGCAATGAGCAGTTCTTC. Protein: CSAQGAGNEQFF.

This clonotype was observed a few times. This rearrangement joins TRBV20-1 to TRBJ2-3; D is perhaps TRBD2 (5 bases). Trimming took off 5 bases at V and 2 bases at J, with 11 bases between the two ends. The CDR3 has 13 residues. Germline values: CDR1 DFQATT, CDR2 SNEGSKA (reference sequence). CDR3 DNA: TGCAGTGCTCTAGCAGACTACACAGATACGCAGTATTTT. Its translation: CSALADYTDTQYF.

This clonotype was seen many times. The chain joins TRBV7-6 to TRBJ2-2; tentatively, D is TRBD1 (6 bases). The length of the CDR3 is 15 residues. V was cut by 2 bases and J by 5 bases, with 12 bases left in between. Germline CDR1 is SGHVS and CDR2 is FNYEAQ. Here the CDR3 DNA reads TGTGCCAGCAGCTTAAGGACAGAGGGAACCGGGGAGCTGTTTTTT. Protein sequence: CASSLRTEGTGELFF.

This clonotype was observed a handful of times. V usage is TRBV19 and J usage is TRBJ2-1; D not certain. Germline V gives CDR1 LNHDA, CDR2 SQIVND (reference sequence). V was pared by 0 bases and J by 9 bases, with 12 bases between. This CDR3 has 14 residues. Here the CDR3 DNA reads TGTGCCAGTAGTATAGATGACGAGTACGGTGAGCAGTTCTTC. As protein: CASSIDDEYGEQFF.

The sample holds a few counts of this clonotype. J is TRBJ2-5 and V is TRBV3-1; 9 nucleotides agree with TRBD2. The CDR3 is made up of 18 amino acids. The trim removed 1 base at V and 5 bases at J, leaving 14 bases unmatched. Per germline, CDR1 LGHDT and CDR2 YNNKEL (reference sequence). The CDR3 nucleotides are TGTGCCAGCAGCCAAGTTATTCTGGAGCGGGGGGCGCGGGAGACCCAGTACTTC. Translating gives CASSQVILERGARETQYF.

This clonotype was counted at least ten times. V is TRBV6-6 and J is TRBJ2-5, with a possible D match to TRBD2 (5 bases). V was pared by 5 bases and J by 3 bases, with 10 bases between. The CDR3 loop spans 13 amino acids. Germline V gives CDR1 MNHNY, CDR2 SVGAGI (reference sequence). CDR3 region: CASSPGLEETQYF. Here the CDR3 DNA reads TGTGCCAGCAGTCCCGGACTGGAAGAGACCCAGTACTTC.

This clonotype has more than one count but fewer than ten. The V and J genes are TRBV5-5 and TRBJ2-7; 9 bases are a match to TRBD2. V lost 0 bases and J lost 3; bases outside the gene matches: 10. The germline V gene has CDR1 SGHKS and CDR2 YYEKEE (reference sequence). The CDR3 is 17 amino acids. The CDR3 nucleotides are TGTGCCAGCAGCTTGGAGTTCCTGCGGGAGGGCCGCTACGAGCAGTACTTC. Translation gives CASSLEFLREGRYEQYF.

The chain couples TRBV11-2 to TRBJ1-1; a weak D match, TRBD1 (5 bases). The CDR3 has 17 amino acids. The germline V gene encodes CDR1 SGHAT and CDR2 FQNNGV. The ends were cut back, 4 bases at V and 2 bases at J, with 20 bases in the middle. The CDR3 coding sequence is TGTGCCAGCAGCTCAACTTTCACGGCAGGGCCTAACACTGAAGCTTTCTTT. Translation gives CASSSTFTAGPNTEAFF.

There are many counts of this clonotype. The chain joins TRBV27 to TRBJ2-1; D not certain. This CDR3 region has 12 residues. Per the germline V gene, CDR1 is MNHEY and CDR2 is SMNVEV (reference sequence). The V end lost 7 bases, the J end lost 5 bases, and 9 bases lay between the germline ends. The CDR3 spells CASKAVNNEQFF. As DNA, the CDR3 is TGTGCCAGCAAGGCGGTCAACAATGAGCAGTTCTTC.

Of note for this clonotype: Because the CDR3 is missing its conserved closing phenylalanine or tryptophan, this is likely a read error. Because the CDR3's place on the DNA is in doubt, the DNA is left out and the CDR3 is given as listed by TCRdb. CDR3 region: CASSPTGVDEQVY. The gene calls are TRBV7-9 and TRBJ2-1; the table gives TRBD1 as D, unverified against the DNA. The CDR3 adds up to 13 amino acids, both ends counted. The germline V gene has CDR1 SEHNR and CDR2 FQNEAQ (reference sequence).